A selection of T cell receptor beta chains follows, all from one sample in a study of T cell responses to AZD1222 COVID-19 vaccine. Clones were sequenced by immunoSEQ multiplex PCR, and TCRdb holds only the in-frame ones, with some missing. The table records 150,000 to 200,000 clones, 90% to 95% of them present only once. The sample consisted of peripheral blood, taken on day 0 of AZD1222 vaccination. These receptors were obtained from an adult in good health. Both conserved end residues are part of each CDR3. The D gene is left open where the match is weak. Clone size is shown for a subset of rows, as once, few, many or a class of expanded clone.

length	V	size	J	D	DNA	CDR3
15	TRBV7-9	-	TRBJ1-5	-	TGTGCCAGCAGCTTAGCGGGCGGGAACAATCAGCCCCAGCATTTT	CASSLAGGNNQPQHF
14	TRBV27	-	TRBJ2-7	-	TGTGCCAGCAGTCCTAACGACGGTCGCTACGAGCAGTACTTC	CASSPNDGRYEQYF
14	TRBV6-5	-	TRBJ2-1	-	TGTGCCAGCGGCTATCGGGGGTCCGGGAATGAGCAGTTCTTC	CASGYRGSGNEQFF
17	TRBV5-4	-	TRBJ2-2	TRBD2	TGTGCCAGCAGCTTGAAAAGACTAGCGGGAGGCGCTGGGGAGCTGTTTTTT	CASSLKRLAGGAGELFF
19	TRBV14	-	TRBJ2-1	TRBD2	TGTGCCAGCAGCCAATTTAGCGGGGCCGCTTTTAACTCCTACAATGAGCAGTTCTTC	CASSQFSGAAFNSYNEQFF
15	TRBV20-1	-	TRBJ1-4	TRBD1	TGCAGTGCTAGTCACGACAGGGAAGGGAGTGAAAAACTGTTTTTT	CSASHDREGSEKLFF
15	TRBV3-1/TRBV3-2	once	TRBJ1-4	-	TGTGCCAGCAGCCACCACAGAATGATCGATGAAAAACTGTTTTTT	CASSHHRMIDEKLFF
16	TRBV19	-	TRBJ1-6	TRBD1	TGTGCCAGTAGTACCGGGACAGCATCCTATAATTCACCCCTCCACTTT	CASSTGTASYNSPLHF
15	TRBV16	-	TRBJ1-5	-	TGTGCCAGCAGCCTACAAAGGACCCCTAATCAGCCCCAGCATTTT	CASSLQRTPNQPQHF
14	TRBV29-1	-	TRBJ2-5	-	TGCAGCGTTTGGGGTGCAGGTGGGGGAGAGACCCAGTACTTC	CSVWGAGGGETQYF